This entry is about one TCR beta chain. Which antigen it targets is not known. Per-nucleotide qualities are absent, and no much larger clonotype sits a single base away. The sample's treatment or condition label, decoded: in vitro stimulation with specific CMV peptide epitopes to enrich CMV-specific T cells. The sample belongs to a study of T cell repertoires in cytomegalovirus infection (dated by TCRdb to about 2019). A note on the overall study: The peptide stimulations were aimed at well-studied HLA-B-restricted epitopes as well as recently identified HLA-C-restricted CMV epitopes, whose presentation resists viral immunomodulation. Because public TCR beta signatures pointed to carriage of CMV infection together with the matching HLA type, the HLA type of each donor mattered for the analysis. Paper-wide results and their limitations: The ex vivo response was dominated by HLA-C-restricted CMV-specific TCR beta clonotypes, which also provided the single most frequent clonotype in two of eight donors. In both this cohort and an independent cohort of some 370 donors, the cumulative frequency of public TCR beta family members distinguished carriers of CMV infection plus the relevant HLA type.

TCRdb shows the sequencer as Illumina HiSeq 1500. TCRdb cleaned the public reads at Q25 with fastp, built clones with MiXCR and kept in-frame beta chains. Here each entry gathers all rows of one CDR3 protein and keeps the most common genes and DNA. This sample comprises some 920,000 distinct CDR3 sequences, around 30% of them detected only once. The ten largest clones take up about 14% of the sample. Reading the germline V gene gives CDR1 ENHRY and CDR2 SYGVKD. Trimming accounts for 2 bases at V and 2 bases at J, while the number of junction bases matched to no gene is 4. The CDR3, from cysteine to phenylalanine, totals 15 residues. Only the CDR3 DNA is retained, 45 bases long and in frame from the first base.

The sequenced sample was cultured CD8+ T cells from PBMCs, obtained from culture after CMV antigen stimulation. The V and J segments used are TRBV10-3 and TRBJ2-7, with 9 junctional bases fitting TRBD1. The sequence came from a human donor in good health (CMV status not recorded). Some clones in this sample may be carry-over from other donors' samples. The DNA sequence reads TGTGCCATCAGTGAGCCTCGACAGGGGGCCTACGAGCAGTACTTC. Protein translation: CAISEPRQGAYEQYF.